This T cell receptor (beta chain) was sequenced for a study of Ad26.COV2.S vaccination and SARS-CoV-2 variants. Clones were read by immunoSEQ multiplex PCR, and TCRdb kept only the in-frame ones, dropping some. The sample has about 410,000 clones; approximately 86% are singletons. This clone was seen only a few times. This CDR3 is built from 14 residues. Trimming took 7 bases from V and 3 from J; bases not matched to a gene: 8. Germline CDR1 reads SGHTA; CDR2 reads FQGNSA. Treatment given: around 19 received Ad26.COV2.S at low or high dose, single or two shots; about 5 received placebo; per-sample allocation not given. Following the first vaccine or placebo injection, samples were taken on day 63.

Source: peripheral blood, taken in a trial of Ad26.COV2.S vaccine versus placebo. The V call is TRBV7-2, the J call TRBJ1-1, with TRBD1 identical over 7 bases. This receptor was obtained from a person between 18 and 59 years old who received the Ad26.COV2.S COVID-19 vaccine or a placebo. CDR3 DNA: TGTGCCAGCACCCCCGGCAGGGGGGACACTGAAGCTTTCTTT. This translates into CASTPGRGDTEAFF.